The rows below give T cell receptor beta chains drawn from one sample of a study of graft-versus-host responses after intestinal transplantation. The method was immunoSEQ multiplex PCR; TCRdb's version includes in-frame clones alone and lacks a portion of them. Of roughly 11,000 clones listed, over 60% are singletons. The sample in question was PBMCs, obtained about 490 days after intestinal transplant. The receptor set was obtained from a human patient who received an intestinal transplant, so some T cells may come from the graft donor. CDR3s include the opening cysteine and the closing phenylalanine or tryptophan. Each record gives: D gene, J gene, V gene, clone size, CDR3 DNA, CDR3 protein. D genes are given only for firm matches. Clone sizes are given selectively: once, few, many, or a class where the clone is expanded.

-	TRBJ1-1	TRBV7-9	-	TGTGCCAGCAAGCGGAGCACTGAAGCTTTCTTT	CASKRSTEAFF
-	TRBJ1-5	TRBV30	-	TGTGCCTGGAGTGCCCTTAATAGCAATCAGCCCCAGCATTTT	CAWSALNSNQPQHF
-	TRBJ1-1	TRBV10-3	medium-sized	TGTGCCATCAGTGACGCTGGGAGCGGAATGAACACTGAAGCTTTCTTT	CAISDAGSGMNTEAFF
-	TRBJ1-5	TRBV15	-	TGTGCCACCAGATACAGCGGATATAGCAATCAGCCCCAGCATTTT	CATRYSGYSNQPQHF
-	TRBJ1-2	TRBV4-1	-	TGCGCCAGCAGCCAAAAGGCGACTGGGTGCTACACCTTC	CASSQKATGCYTF
-	TRBJ2-5	TRBV11-2	-	TGTGCCAGCAGCTTAGGCTGGCGCCAAGAGACCCAGTACTTC	CASSLGWRQETQYF
-	TRBJ2-5	TRBV19	-	TGTGCCAGTTGTGACAGTGCAGAGACCCAGTACTTC	CASCDSAETQYF
-	TRBJ1-5	TRBV6-1	few	TGTGCCAGCAGTGAAGTAGGGTCAAATCAGCCCCAGCATTTT	CASSEVGSNQPQHF
TRBD2	TRBJ2-3	TRBV2	once	TGTGCCACCCAGCGGGGCCGCACAGATACGCAGTATTTT	CATQRGRTDTQYF
-	TRBJ1-2	TRBV28	-	TGTGCCAGCAGTCCCCCAGGGATCTATGGCTACACCTTC	CASSPPGIYGYTF
TRBD1	TRBJ1-1	TRBV14	-	TGTGCCAGCAGCCACCGACAGGGGGCAGGGGCCACTGAAGCTTTCTTT	CASSHRQGAGATEAFF
-	TRBJ2-7	TRBV30	-	TGTGCCTGGAGTGGACAAGGCGAGCAGTACTTC	CAWSGQGEQYF
-	TRBJ2-2	TRBV27	once	TGTGCCAGCAGTATTTCATTTTCCGCAGGGACCCACACCGGGGAGCTGTTTTTT	CASSISFSAGTHTGELFF
TRBD2	TRBJ2-2	TRBV30	-	TGTGCCTGGAGTAATGAGCTAGCGGGAGAGGTAACCGGGGAGCTGTTTTTT	CAWSNELAGEVTGELFF
TRBD1	TRBJ2-2	TRBV7-1	-	TGTGCCAGCAGCCTGACAGGGGGCGACACCGGGGAGCTGTTTTTT	CASSLTGGDTGELFF
TRBD2	TRBJ2-1	TRBV5-4	once	TGTGCCAGCACAGGCGGGAGGGCCGGCGGTGAGCAGTTCTTC	CASTGGRAGGEQFF
TRBD2	TRBJ2-5	TRBV6-1	-	TGTGCCAGCCCAAGACTAGCGGGGGGGCCGGAGACCCAGTACTTC	CASPRLAGGPETQYF
-	TRBJ1-6	TRBV9	-	TGTGCCAGCAGCGTAGAGGGCGGAGGAGCACCCCTCCACTTT	CASSVEGGGAPLHF
-	TRBJ1-1	TRBV30	once	TGTGCCTGGAGTCCCCCCGGCAGGGGTGGGACTGAAGCTTTCTTT	CAWSPPGRGGTEAFF
TRBD2	TRBJ2-5	TRBV28	-	TGTGCCAGCAGTCTCGGACTAGCGGCTAAAGAGACCCAGTACTTC	CASSLGLAAKETQYF
-	TRBJ2-3	TRBV5-8	-	TGTGCCAGCAGCTTGGGAGGGGCCGGGACAGATACGCAGTATTTT	CASSLGGAGTDTQYF
TRBD1	TRBJ1-2	TRBV6-1	-	TGTGCCAGCAGAGCACAGGGGGCGCGGGGCTACACCTTC	CASRAQGARGYTF
TRBD1	TRBJ1-2	TRBV5-1	-	TGCGCCAGCAGTGATGGACAGGGAGTTGGCTACACCTTC	CASSDGQGVGYTF
TRBD1	TRBJ1-1	TRBV6-6	-	TGTGCCAGCAGTGGACAGGTTCCTGAAGCTTTCTTT	CASSGQVPEAFF
TRBD1	TRBJ2-6	TRBV6-4	few	TGTGCCAGCAGTGGAAACAGGGGATCTGGGGCCAACGTCCTGACTTTC	CASSGNRGSGANVLTF
-	TRBJ2-1	TRBV11-2	-	TGTGCCAGCAGCCCTGGGGTCTTTGCGGCCAACAATGAGCAGTTCTTC	CASSPGVFAANNEQFF
TRBD2	TRBJ2-3	TRBV6-1	-	TGTGCCAGCAGGGGGGGGGAGGGCGCCACAGATACGCAGTATTTT	CASRGGEGATDTQYF